This TCR beta chain is drawn from a study of blood T cells in healthy people across ages. CDR1 SQVTM and CDR2 ANQGSEA come from the germline V gene. The CDR3 spans 15 residues. V lost 0 bases, J lost 6 bases, and 18 bases lay in between. Study results and caveats: Higher naive T cell percentage went strongly together with higher TCR beta diversity. There was no known CMV status for donors, so expanded clonotype changes were possibly confounded.

This clonotype was seen a handful of times. Its specificity is not known. Primed by a sample-barcoded 5' primer and a J-beta primer mix, a second PCR proceeded for roughly 7 to 11 cycles. No fewer than 3 million CDR3-containing paired-end reads came from each sample. A single record per CDR3 protein comes from TCRdb applying MiXCR to the 5' RACE reads. The sample has about 800,000 distinct CDR3 sequences; roughly 25% are singletons. This sample was also put to use in a study of T cells of mothers and their children.

The clonotype comes from a boy under 18 in good health. This sequence joins TRBV29-1 and TRBJ2-7, with D perhaps assigned TRBD1 or TRBD2 (5 bases each). The sequenced sample consisted of blood. In DNA, the CDR3 is TGCAGCGTTGAAGATAGAGGCAGGGACCCAATCGAGCAGTACTTC. It specifies CSVEDRGRDPIEQYF.